These 21 T cell receptor beta chains originate from one sample sequenced in a study of OX40 agonist ivuxolimab in advanced cancers. The protocol was immunoSEQ multiplex PCR, while the TCRdb copy is restricted to in-frame clones and leaves out a portion. The table includes about 54,000 clones, around nine tenths detected once. The specimen was CD4+ or CD8+ T cells sorted from blood, collected in a trial of the OX40 agonist ivuxolimab. All receptors come from an adult with an advanced solid tumor such as melanoma, head and neck, liver or kidney cancer.

This chain connects TRBV18 to TRBJ1-4; possibly TRBD1 for D (6 bases). V lost 2 bases, J lost 7 bases, and 17 bases lay in between. Germline CDR1 reads KGHSH; CDR2 reads LQKENI. The CDR3 contains 16 residues. The CDR3 here is CASSPGGGLTLEKLFF. CDR3 DNA sequence: TGTGCCAGCTCACCAGGTGGGGGCCTGACACTTGAAAAACTGTTTTTT.

In DNA form, the CDR3 reads TGTGCCAGCAGTTACGGCGGGGGTGCTGGAAACACCATATATTTT. This sequence encodes CASSYGGGAGNTIYF. This chain connects TRBV6-6 to TRBJ1-3; weak D call: TRBD1 (5 bases). The CDR3 totals 15 residues. The germline gives CDR1 MNHNY, CDR2 SVGAGI (reference sequence). Trimming took off 2 bases at V and 2 bases at J, with 10 bases between the two ends.

The chain has TRBV21-1 and TRBJ2-3; the table assigns TRBD2, which was not confirmed against the DNA. TRBV21-1 is assigned pseudogene status. The CDR3 spans 17 residues. CDR3 amino acids: CASPAGLRETSTDTQYF. Here the CDR3 DNA reads TGTGCCAGCCCCGCGGGTCTTCGGGAAACTAGCACAGATACGCAGTATTTT.

On this clone: A junction end diverges from the germline sequence, so it may reflect a read error. The CDR3 bases are TGTGCCAGCGGCGTACCCCGCCATAGCGGGGACACAGATACGCAGTATTTT. Amino acids: CASGVPRHSGDTDTQYF. The chain links TRBV9 to TRBJ2-3, with 8 bases matching TRBD2. Germline V CDR1 and CDR2: SGDLS, YYNGEE. This CDR3 is built from 17 residues.

This clone was counted a single time. This chain connects TRBV12-5 to TRBJ1-2; maybe TRBD1 (5 bases). Trimming took 0 bases from V and 1 from J, leaving 15 bases between them. Germline CDR1 and CDR2: LGHNT and FRNRAP. This CDR3 is 17 amino acids long. The CDR3 DNA is TGTGCTAGTGGTTTGGTACTGGGACCGCAAGTTAACTATGGCTACACCTTC. Translated, it gives CASGLVLGPQVNYGYTF.

This rearrangement joins TRBV30 to TRBJ2-3; D is unresolved. Germline V gene sequence: CDR1 GTSNPN, CDR2 SVGIG (reference sequence). The ends were cut back, 2 bases at V and 9 bases at J, with 6 bases in the middle. The CDR3 runs 10 residues. DNA of the CDR3: TGTGCCTGGAGTTCTGGGACGCAGTATTTT. Translated: CAWSSGTQYF.

The chain joins TRBV12-5 to TRBJ2-5, with 8 nucleotides matching TRBD1. Germline V gene lookup returns CDR1 LGHNT and CDR2 FRNRAP. V lost 6 bases, J lost 5 bases, and 5 bases stayed unmatched. The CDR3 is 13 residues long. The CDR3 DNA sequence: TGTGCTAGTGGGTCAGGGGGCGGCGAGACCCAGTACTTC. Its translation is CASGSGGGETQYF.

J is TRBJ2-3 and V is TRBV4-1, with 12 positions matching TRBD2. J gave up 3 bases and V 4 bases, and 5 bases lay outside the gene matches. There are 16 residues in the CDR3. CDR1 is MGHRA and CDR2 is YSYEKL in the germline V gene. CDR3 sequence: CASSLWTSGATDTQYF. As DNA, the CDR3 is TGCGCCAGCAGCCTGTGGACTAGCGGGGCAACAGATACGCAGTATTTT.

The count of this clone is one. V usage is TRBV4-1 and J usage is TRBJ2-5, with unresolved D. The DNA end lines up better with TRBJ2-7; the J call may be wrong. Looked up from germline, CDR1 is MGHRA and CDR2 is YSYEKL. CDR3 length: 15 residues. CDR3 sequence: CASSQAAAGSYEQYF. CDR3 DNA sequence: TGCGCCAGCAGCCAAGCCGCGGCAGGATCCTACGAGCAGTACTTC.

There are a few counts of this clone. The rearrangement links TRBV6-1 to TRBJ2-7; 9 bases are shared with TRBD2. The CDR3 contains 17 residues. Trimming cost V 4 bases and J 7 bases; bases outside gene matches: 17. Germline V gives CDR1 MNHNS, CDR2 SASEGT. Written as DNA, the CDR3 is TGTGCCAGCAGTGGTGCGGGGGGGAGCGCCCATCTAGGGGAGCAGTACTTC. Translating it yields CASSGAGGSAHLGEQYF.

V usage is TRBV19 and J usage is TRBJ2-7; 12 bases map to TRBD1. This CDR3 has 15 amino acids. The V gene's germline CDR1 is LNHDA and CDR2 SQIVND (reference sequence). The J segment lost 4 bases and the V segment lost 5 bases, leaving 6 bases of the junction unmatched. The CDR3 here is CASSSPGQGAYEQYF. The CDR3 nucleotides are TGTGCCAGTAGTTCCCCGGGACAGGGGGCATACGAGCAGTACTTC.

The chain is built from TRBV5-1 and TRBJ1-2; 10 bases are shared with TRBD1. The junction had 7 bases not matched to a gene; V was cut back by 4 bases and J by 4 bases. CDR3 length: 15 residues. In germline, CDR1 is SGHRS, CDR2 YFSETQ. CDR3 region: CASSPDRGFIYGYTF. Written as DNA, the CDR3 is TGCGCCAGCAGCCCGGACAGGGGGTTTATCTATGGCTACACCTTC. The full variable domain, with the rest looked up from reference TRBV5-1 and TRBJ1-2, is KAGVTQTPRYLIKTRGQQVTLSCSPISGHRSVSWYQQTPGQGLQFLFEYFSETQRNKGNFPGRFSGRQFSNSRSEMNVSTLELGDSALYLCASSPDRGFIYGYTFGSGTRLTVV.

In this sample, this clone turned up a few times. The rearrangement links TRBV9 to TRBJ1-6, with no clear D. The V gene lost 2 bases and the J gene lost 5 bases, with 2 bases spanning the gap. Germline V gene lookup returns CDR1 SGDLS and CDR2 YYNGEE. The CDR3 length is 12 residues. The CDR3 coding sequence is TGTGCCAGCAGCGTGAATAATTCACCCCTCCACTTT. Its translation: CASSVNNSPLHF.

V gene TRBV28 combines with J gene TRBJ2-7, with 8 bases lining up with TRBD1. V lost 3 bases, J lost 7 bases, and 8 bases stayed unmatched. Germline CDR1 MDHEN, CDR2 SYDVKM. The CDR3 contains 14 residues. In DNA form, the CDR3 reads TGTGCCAGCAGTTTTAGCGACAGGGGCCGGGAGCAGTACTTC. It translates to CASSFSDRGREQYF.

The chain employs TRBV6-5 and TRBJ1-4, with TRBD1 identical over 9 bases. Germline-derived CDR1 and CDR2 are MNHEY and SVGAGI. CDR3 length: 15 residues. The junction had 7 bases not matched to a gene; V was cut back by 3 bases and J by 8 bases. The CDR3 loop reads CASSYGGTGKEKLFF. The CDR3 nucleotides are TGTGCCAGCAGTTATGGTGGGACAGGGAAAGAAAAACTGTTTTTT.

The rearrangement joins TRBV29-1 to TRBJ1-2; D is possibly TRBD1 (5 bases). The V gene lost 7 bases and the J gene lost 7 bases, with 10 bases spanning the gap. The CDR3 loop spans 10 amino acids. Germline CDR1 and CDR2: SQVTM and ANQGSEA. The CDR3 DNA is TGCAGCGCTTGGACATCTGGCTACACCTTC. Amino acids: CSAWTSGYTF. Variable domain in full (rest from reference TRBV29-1 and TRBJ1-2): SAVISQKPSRDICQRGTSLTIQCQVDSQVTMMFWYRQQPGQSLTLIATANQGSEATYESGFVIDKFPISRPNLTFSTLTVSNMSPEDSSIYLCSAWTSGYTFGSGTRLTVV.

This clone was found a few times. The chain carries TRBV5-6 and TRBJ2-1, with 11 bases that match TRBD2. Trimming removed 4 bases from V and 6 bases from J; junction bases left unmatched: 6. This CDR3 contains 15 residues. From germline, CDR1 is SGHDT and CDR2 YYEEEE. The CDR3, as DNA: TGTGCCAGCAGCGATGGGACTAGCGGCGGCAATGAGCAGTTCTTC. This translates into CASSDGTSGGNEQFF.

The chain employs TRBV7-9 and TRBJ2-3; no firm D call. The length of the CDR3 is 17 residues. Germline V gives CDR1 SEHNR, CDR2 FQNEAQ (reference sequence). Trimming left V 5 bases short and J 2 bases short, with 20 bases between. CDR3 DNA sequence: TGTGCCAGCAGCAGCCTATTGCAGGTGCACCACACAGATACGCAGTATTTT. It yields the protein CASSSLLQVHHTDTQYF.

V is TRBV19 and J is TRBJ1-4; D unclear. Germline assignment: CDR1 LNHDA and CDR2 SQIVND (reference sequence). This CDR3 has 16 amino acids. Trimming pared 2 bases from V and 8 bases from J, leaving 18 bases between. The CDR3 DNA is TGTGCCAGTAGTATAAACCCTACAAGGTCTTGGGAAAAACTGTTTTTT. Its translation: CASSINPTRSWEKLFF.

V is TRBV2 and J is TRBJ1-4, with D unresolved. This CDR3 has 13 amino acids. Trimming removed 8 bases from V and 5 bases from J, with 12 bases in between. The germline V gene encodes CDR1 SNHLY and CDR2 FYNNEI. Here the CDR3 reads CASATDANEKLFF. The CDR3 region has the DNA TGTGCCAGCGCGACCGATGCGAATGAAAAACTGTTTTTT.

The gene calls are TRBV6-5 and TRBJ1-1; D unclear. CDR1 is MNHEY and CDR2 is SVGAGI in the germline V gene. The V end lost 0 bases, the J end lost 4 bases, and 12 bases lay between the germline ends. The CDR3 sequence is 15 residues long. The CDR3, as DNA: TGTGCCAGCAGTTACTCCTCTCCGGCTCTCACTGAAGCTTTCTTT. Its translation is CASSYSSPALTEAFF.